A selection of T cell receptor beta chains follows, all from one sample in a study of molecular identifiers for immune sequencing clone quantification. Each CDR3 protein is one row after TCRdb ran MiXCR on the PCR reads. The sample lists roughly 320,000 distinct CDR3 sequences; 24% were seen once. The material sequenced was naive CD8+ T cells from blood, with Jurkat cell RNA spiked in. These receptors were collected from a human donor in good health. Some libraries in this study had Jurkat cell RNA spiked in. The CDR3 runs from the conserved cysteine through the conserved F or W. D genes are given only for firm matches. Size values are once, few and many counts, or a class for expanded clones, and some rows have none.

abundance	v_gene	d_gene	j_gene	CDR3aa	CDR3nt
many	TRBV5-6	NA	TRBJ2-7	CASSLSSAYEQYF	TGTGCCAGCAGCTTGTCGTCAGCTTACGAGCAGTACTTC
NA	TRBV2	NA	TRBJ2-5	CASSEPGQQETQYF	TGTGCCAGCAGTGAGCCGGGACAACAAGAGACCCAGTACTTC
many	TRBV29-1	TRBD2	TRBJ2-3	CSVGGTGGQIQDTQYF	TGCAGCGTTGGGGGTACGGGGGGGCAGATTCAAGATACGCAGTATTTT
NA	TRBV6-2/TRBV6-3	TRBD2	TRBJ2-5	CASSYSIAGFQETQYF	TGTGCCAGCAGTTACTCGATAGCGGGGTTCCAAGAGACCCAGTACTTC
NA	TRBV12-3/TRBV12-4	NA	TRBJ1-4	CASSFVDNEKLFF	TGTGCCAGCAGTTTTGTGGACAATGAAAAACTGTTTTTT
few	TRBV7-2	NA	TRBJ2-6	CASSLVRLLFQSGATVLTF	TGTGCCAGCAGCTTAGTTCGGCTCCTGTTTCAGTCTGGGGCCACCGTCCTGACTTTC
NA	TRBV7-2	TRBD1	TRBJ2-5	CASSTGTEETQYF	TGTGCCAGCAGCACAGGGACAGAAGAGACCCAGTACTTC
NA	TRBV30	TRBD2	TRBJ2-2	CAWSVRGTGELFF	TGTGCCTGGAGTGTGCGGGGGACCGGGGAGCTGTTTTTT
NA	TRBV11-3	NA	TRBJ2-3	CASSLVHGGTDTQYF	TGTGCCAGCAGCTTAGTACACGGGGGCACAGATACGCAGTATTTT
few	TRBV7-9	NA	TRBJ2-5	CASSLGAQPIQETQYF	TGTGCCAGCAGCTTGGGGGCGCAGCCCATTCAAGAGACCCAGTACTTC
once	TRBV29-1	TRBD1	TRBJ2-6	CSVGTGSSGANLLTF	TGCAGCGTGGGGACAGGATCCTCTGGGGCCAACCTCCTGACTTTC
many	TRBV28	NA	TRBJ1-1	CASRTVMNTEAFF	TGTGCCAGCCGGACGGTAATGAACACTGAAGCTTTCTTT
many	TRBV20-1	NA	TRBJ1-5	CSASEGARQPQHF	TGCAGTGCCAGCGAAGGGGCCCGTCAGCCCCAGCATTTT
many	TRBV20-1	NA	TRBJ2-2	CSARPGQKANTGELFF	TGCAGTGCTAGACCAGGACAGAAAGCGAACACCGGGGAGCTGTTTTTT
many	TRBV5-4	NA	TRBJ1-2	CASTNTGLDPLSHYGYTF	TGTGCCAGCACCAATACAGGGTTGGATCCGCTATCTCACTATGGCTACACCTTC
few	TRBV18	TRBD1	TRBJ2-5	CASSHEPRGTGVYEETQYF	TGTGCCAGCTCCCACGAACCAAGGGGGACAGGGGTCTATGAAGAGACCCAGTACTTC
NA	TRBV9	TRBD2	TRBJ2-1	CASNPSGGLGEQFF	TGTGCCAGCAACCCTAGCGGGGGCCTAGGGGAGCAGTTCTTC
few	TRBV5-3	TRBD2	TRBJ2-3	CASSLVRGGSTDTQYF	TGTGCCAGCAGCTTGGTACGCGGGGGGAGCACAGATACGCAGTATTTT
few	TRBV7-2	TRBD1	TRBJ2-3	CASSSVGQGITDTQYF	TGTGCCAGCAGCTCAGTCGGACAGGGGATCACAGATACGCAGTATTTT
few	TRBV6-5	NA	TRBJ2-7	CASSYAPGAHEQYF	TGTGCCAGCAGTTACGCTCCAGGGGCCCACGAGCAGTACTTC
few	TRBV19	NA	TRBJ2-2	CASAIGTGELFF	TGTGCCAGTGCTATAGGGACCGGGGAGCTGTTTTTT
many	TRBV29-1	NA	TRBJ1-1	CSVVVVGAFF	TGCAGCGTTGTGGTGGTTGGAGCTTTCTTT
few	TRBV4-1	TRBD1	TRBJ2-1	CASSQETGVMIDEQFF	TGCGCCAGCAGCCAAGAGACAGGGGTGATGATCGATGAGCAGTTCTTC
few	TRBV28	TRBD1	TRBJ2-5	CASSIGTGAINQETQYF	TGTGCCAGCAGCATCGGGACAGGGGCGATCAACCAAGAGACCCAGTACTTC
many	TRBV29-1	TRBD1	TRBJ1-2	CSVEVPGQVNWGYTF	TGCAGCGTTGAAGTTCCCGGACAGGTTAATTGGGGCTACACCTTC
many	TRBV5-6	TRBD1	TRBJ2-7	CASSLGQGVGEQYF	TGTGCCAGCAGCTTGGGACAGGGGGTAGGGGAGCAGTACTTC
many	TRBV27	NA	TRBJ1-5	CASSPLGAGRNQPQHF	TGTGCCAGCAGCCCCTTAGGGGCTGGTCGCAATCAGCCCCAGCATTTT
many	TRBV7-9	NA	TRBJ2-7	CASSSRSYEQYF	TGTGCCAGCAGCTCCCGGAGCTACGAGCAGTACTTC
NA	TRBV27	TRBD1	TRBJ2-7	CASSHYAPDRDSSYEQYF	TGTGCCAGCAGTCACTACGCTCCGGACAGGGACAGCTCCTACGAGCAGTACTTC
NA	TRBV20-1	NA	TRBJ2-7	CSASSVGVSYEQYF	TGCAGTGCTAGCTCGGTGGGGGTGTCCTACGAGCAGTACTTC
NA	TRBV10-2	TRBD1	TRBJ1-2	CASSESRSGGPGYTF	TGCGCCAGCAGTGAGTCGAGGTCAGGGGGGCCTGGCTACACCTTC
few	TRBV18	TRBD2	TRBJ2-6	CASSPGLAGISGANVLTF	TGTGCCAGCTCACCAGGACTAGCGGGGATCTCTGGGGCCAACGTCCTGACTTTC
few	TRBV9	NA	TRBJ1-1	CASSVGKGLTEAFF	TGTGCCAGCAGCGTAGGCAAGGGACTCACTGAAGCTTTCTTT
few	TRBV20-1	NA	TRBJ2-7	CSAWLGQGGEQYF	TGCAGTGCTTGGCTTGGGCAGGGAGGCGAGCAGTACTTC
NA	TRBV13	TRBD2	TRBJ2-7	CASSLGTSGLLSYEQYF	TGTGCCAGCAGCTTAGGGACTAGCGGGCTCCTCTCCTACGAGCAGTACTTC
many	TRBV7-6	NA	TRBJ2-5	CASSSPQDQETQYF	TGTGCCAGCAGCTCACCTCAAGACCAAGAGACCCAGTACTTC
few	TRBV20-1	NA	TRBJ2-7	CSARLIGEQYF	TGCAGTGCTAGATTGATCGGCGAGCAGTACTTC
many	TRBV19	NA	TRBJ2-7	CASSPGLRVYEQYF	TGTGCCAGTTCTCCGGGCCTCCGTGTGTACGAGCAGTACTTC
few	TRBV6-5	NA	TRBJ2-7	CASSPRGGTYEQYF	TGTGCCAGCAGTCCACGAGGAGGAACCTACGAGCAGTACTTC
NA	TRBV13	NA	TRBJ1-2	CASSETGTPYGYTF	TGTGCCAGCAGCGAAACAGGGACGCCCTATGGCTACACCTTC
NA	TRBV28	TRBD2	TRBJ2-7	CASSMAGVTYEQYF	TGTGCCAGCAGTATGGCGGGAGTCACCTACGAGCAGTACTTC
few	TRBV20-1	TRBD2	TRBJ2-3	CSARVSGAPSGDLPQDTQYF	TGCAGTGCTAGAGTATCCGGGGCGCCTAGCGGGGACCTTCCACAGGATACGCAGTATTTT
NA	TRBV4-2	NA	TRBJ2-7	CASSQEFGLGSYEQYF	TGTGCCAGCAGCCAAGAATTCGGACTCGGCTCCTACGAGCAGTACTTC
NA	TRBV14	NA	TRBJ2-1	CASSQLTGSRNEQFF	TGTGCCAGCAGCCAACTAACGGGGTCTCGGAATGAGCAGTTCTTC
few	TRBV20-1	NA	TRBJ2-5	CSARTEIQETQYF	TGCAGTGCCAGGACGGAAATACAAGAGACCCAGTACTTC
NA	TRBV18	NA	TRBJ2-7	CASSPDRYSYEQYF	TGTGCCAGCTCACCCGACAGGTACTCCTACGAGCAGTACTTC
many	TRBV11-2	TRBD2	TRBJ2-5	CASSLPRLAAQETQYF	TGTGCCAGCAGCTTACCCCGGCTAGCGGCACAAGAGACCCAGTACTTC
NA	TRBV20-1	NA	TRBJ2-7	CSADQRISSASYEQYF	TGCAGTGCGGACCAGCGAATCAGTTCGGCGTCCTACGAGCAGTACTTC
NA	TRBV12-3/TRBV12-4	NA	TRBJ1-2	CASSLLGEGQYYGYTF	TGTGCCAGCAGTTTATTGGGAGAAGGGCAGTATTATGGCTACACCTTC
many	TRBV7-6	TRBD1	TRBJ1-1	CASSSRDRERTEAFF	TGTGCCAGCAGTTCTCGTGACAGGGAGAGGACTGAAGCTTTCTTT
NA	TRBV5-5	TRBD1	TRBJ2-5	CASRGQALNKGPETQYF	TGTGCCAGCAGGGGACAGGCTCTCAATAAAGGTCCCGAGACCCAGTACTTC
many	TRBV6-5	NA	TRBJ1-1	CASSLGNGNTEAFF	TGTGCCAGCTCACTGGGTAATGGGAACACTGAAGCTTTCTTT
NA	TRBV29-1	TRBD1	TRBJ2-7	CSVGGGQAYYEQYF	TGCAGCGTTGGGGGTGGACAGGCCTACTACGAGCAGTACTTC
many	TRBV30	NA	TRBJ1-1	CAWSTVGGTEAFF	TGTGCCTGGAGTACAGTGGGGGGCACTGAAGCTTTCTTT